Listed here are 16 T cell receptor beta chains from one sample, sequenced in a study of CD8 T cells in ankylosing spondylitis. MiXCR, applied by TCRdb to the 5' RACE reads, yields one record per CDR3 protein. The table shows about 24,000 distinct CDR3 sequences, with approximately 12% occurring only once. The material sequenced was blood. The receptors shown here come from a male donor with ankylosing spondylitis or in good health (not recorded which).

This clonotype has only one observation. This chain joins TRBV6-5 and TRBJ1-2; 12 bases fit TRBD1. The CDR3 runs to 15 residues. V dropped 4 bases and J dropped 8; count of bases not matched to a gene: 8. CDR1 and CDR2 (germline): MNHEY, SVGAGI. Here the CDR3 DNA reads TGTGCCAGCAGTTCCCTCGGGGACAGGGGGCGAGGCTACACCTTC. Translating gives CASSSLGDRGRGYTF.

V usage is TRBV7-3 and J usage is TRBJ2-1, with 11 bases fitting TRBD2. With V trimmed by 6 bases and J by 5 bases, 6 bases remained unmatched. In germline, CDR1 is SGHTA, CDR2 FQGTGA. CDR3 length: 15 amino acids. CDR3 DNA sequence: TGTGCCAGCAGGGCCGGGACTAGCGGTCACAATGAGCAGTTCTTC. Translation gives CASRAGTSGHNEQFF. Together with reference TRBV7-3 and TRBJ2-1, the CDR3 gives the full variable domain: GAGVSQTPSNKVTEKGKYVELRCDPISGHTALYWYRQSLGQGPEFLIYFQGTGAADDSGLPNDRFFAVRPEGSVSTLKIQRTERGDSAVYLCASRAGTSGHNEQFFGPGTRLTVL.

This clonotype came up many times. The chain links TRBV5-1 to TRBJ2-3; D remains ambiguous. The germline V gene encodes CDR1 SGHRS and CDR2 YFSETQ. There are 15 residues in the CDR3. The V end lost 3 bases, the J end lost 3 bases, and 14 bases lay between the germline ends. The CDR3 loop is CASSSTMRRTDTQYF. The CDR3 DNA sequence: TGCGCCAGCAGCTCGACCATGCGGAGAACAGATACGCAGTATTTT.

The CDR3 region is CAFSGGSDTGELFF. The CDR3 bases are TGTGCCTTTAGTGGTGGTTCCGACACCGGGGAGCTGTTTTTT. This chain joins TRBV5-4 and TRBJ2-2, with D unresolved. The CDR3 is 14 amino acids. V was shortened by 10 bases and J by 3 bases, with 16 bases between the two germline ends. Germline V CDR1 and CDR2: SGHNT, YYREEE (reference sequence).

This clonotype has a handful of counts. The J gene is TRBJ2-7, the V gene TRBV6-1; unclear D gene. Germline loops: CDR1 MNHNS, CDR2 SASEGT. This CDR3 contains 11 residues. Deletions cut 6 bases from V and 2 bases from J, with 5 bases between. The CDR3 sequence is CASSEAYEQYV. CDR3 sequence (DNA): TGTGCCAGCAGCGAGGCCTACGAGCAGTACGTC.

The CDR3 nucleotides read TGTGCCATCAGTGAGGGGCAGTACAATGAGCAGTTCTTC. This translates into CAISEGQYNEQFF. This chain connects TRBV10-3 to TRBJ2-1; D is ambiguous. Trimming stripped 2 bases from V and 4 bases from J, with 6 bases between. The CDR3 contains 13 residues. CDR1 and CDR2 (germline): ENHRY, SYGVKD.

This clonotype was observed many times. The V and J genes are TRBV5-5 and TRBJ2-3; TRBD1 agrees at 10 bases. The V and J ends lost 3 bases and 6 bases, in that order; junction bases with no gene match: 10. Germline CDR1 SGHKS, CDR2 YYEKEE (reference sequence). The CDR3 covers 16 residues. CDR3 protein: CASSSLSGQGLDTQYF. In DNA form, the CDR3 reads TGTGCCAGCAGCTCACTATCGGGACAGGGGCTCGATACGCAGTATTTT.

The table lists this clonotype with many counts. The chain couples TRBV9 to TRBJ1-1; no clear D gene. Germline CDR1 SGDLS, CDR2 YYNGEE. This CDR3 is built from 14 residues. V lost 4 bases to trimming and J lost 1 base, with 11 bases between them. CDR3 amino acids: CASSPLRANTEAFF. CDR3 DNA sequence: TGTGCCAGCAGCCCCTTGAGAGCGAACACTGAAGCTTTCTTT.

This clonotype was seen repeatedly, ten times or more. V gene TRBV6-6 combines with J gene TRBJ2-5; 7 nucleotides agree with TRBD2. V was clipped by 6 bases and J by 3 bases; unmatched bases: 7. CDR1 and CDR2 from the germline V gene are MNHNY and SVGAGI (reference sequence). The CDR3 extends over 14 amino acids. The CDR3 DNA sequence: TGTGCCAGCAGGGACTCTGGGGGGGAAGAGACCCAGTACTTC. It yields the protein CASRDSGGEETQYF.

V usage is TRBV20-1 and J usage is TRBJ2-7; D unresolved. Germline assignment: CDR1 DFQATT and CDR2 SNEGSKA (reference sequence). CDR3 length: 15 residues. The germline V and J ends were trimmed by 3 bases and 3 bases, with 18 bases remaining between them. The CDR3 spells CSASRNPGTGYEQYF. CDR3 DNA sequence: TGCAGTGCTAGCCGCAACCCAGGTACGGGCTACGAGCAGTACTTC.

The rearrangement uses TRBV9 and TRBJ1-4; no definite D call. Trimming pared 4 bases from V and 0 bases from J, leaving 1 base between. Germline-derived CDR1 and CDR2 are SGDLS and YYNGEE. The CDR3 is 12 residues long. DNA of the CDR3: TGTGCCAGCAGCTCAACTAATGAAAAACTGTTTTTT. Its translation is CASSSTNEKLFF.

The chain has TRBV15 and TRBJ1-2; no reliable D call. CDR3 length: 15 residues. Looked up from germline, CDR1 is LNHNV and CDR2 is YYDKDF (reference sequence). V was trimmed by 0 bases and J by 8 bases, leaving 16 bases between them. DNA of the CDR3: TGTGCCACCAGCAGAGAACTCCAGGACCCCTACGGCTACACCTTC. This translates into CATSRELQDPYGYTF.

There are many counts of this clonotype. The CDR3 sequence: CASSFKAQTTSTDTQYF. The CDR3 DNA sequence: TGTGCCAGCAGTTTTAAGGCACAAACTACTAGCACAGATACGCAGTATTTT. The V and J genes are TRBV12-3 or TRBV12-4 and TRBJ2-3, with unresolved D. V gave up 3 bases and J gave up 0 bases, with 16 bases separating them. There are 17 residues in the CDR3.

The genes are TRBV7-6 and TRBJ2-3, with 12 bases identical to TRBD2. The germline V gene has CDR1 SGHVS and CDR2 FNYEAQ. The CDR3 runs 20 residues. After removal of 0 bases from V and 0 bases from J, the junction contained 10 bases not matched to a gene. The CDR3 DNA reads TGTGCCAGCAGCTTAGCCTCCAGGCTAGCGGGGGGGAAAAGCACAGATACGCAGTATTTT. Protein: CASSLASRLAGGKSTDTQYF.

About this clonotype: This may arise from a read error, as a much more abundant clone is one base away. The chain is built from TRBV6-5 and TRBJ2-1; D gene unclear. The length of the CDR3 is 13 residues. CDR1 and CDR2 from the germline V gene are MNHEY and SVGAGI. The CDR3 DNA follows: TGTGCCAGCAGTTACTTTGGCGACAATGATCAGTTCTTC. It is translated as CASSYFGDNDQFF.

This clonotype was counted many times. The rearrangement uses TRBV7-2 and TRBJ2-5; 12 bases align to TRBD2. The CDR3 sequence is 15 residues long. J gave up 5 bases and V 6 bases, and 7 bases lay outside the gene matches. The germline V gene has CDR1 SGHTA and CDR2 FQGNSA. CDR3: CASSPSGGAPETQYF. CDR3 sequence (DNA): TGTGCCAGCAGTCCTAGCGGGGGGGCCCCGGAGACCCAGTACTTC. Complete variable domain (other parts from reference TRBV7-2 and TRBJ2-5): GAGVSQSPSNKVTEKGKDVELRCDPISGHTALYWYRQSLGQGLEFLIYFQGNSAPDKSGLPSDRFSAERTGGSVSTLTIQRTQQEDSAVYLCASSPSGGAPETQYFGPGTRLLVL.